This record covers a single TCR beta chain. Its target is not known. The data originate from a study of post-analysis software for immune sequencing data. About the research overall: Disease courses included relapsing-remitting, secondary progressive and progressive-relapsing multiple sclerosis.

The TCR beta cDNA libraries contained unique molecular identifiers. When roughly 0.85 to 11 million T cells were used, they gave about 540,000 cDNA molecules. TCRdb re-analysed the PCR reads in MiXCR, keeping a single row per CDR3 protein. The data contain hundreds of thousands of distinct CDR3 sequences, approximately 59% of them seen just once; the ten biggest clones take up around 11%. Overall study findings and caveats: For normalized Chao1 diversity, multiple sclerosis patients scored significantly lower than controls did.

The sample consisted of blood. The sequence was obtained from a girl aged 2-10 years with multiple sclerosis.

The CDR3 spells CASGAGYGYTF. Written as DNA, the CDR3 is TGTGCCAGCGGCGCAGGCTATGGCTACACCTTC. The chain recombines TRBV12-3 or TRBV12-4 with TRBJ1-2; D is undetermined. There are 11 residues in the CDR3. Trimming stripped 8 bases from V and 4 bases from J, with 8 bases between.